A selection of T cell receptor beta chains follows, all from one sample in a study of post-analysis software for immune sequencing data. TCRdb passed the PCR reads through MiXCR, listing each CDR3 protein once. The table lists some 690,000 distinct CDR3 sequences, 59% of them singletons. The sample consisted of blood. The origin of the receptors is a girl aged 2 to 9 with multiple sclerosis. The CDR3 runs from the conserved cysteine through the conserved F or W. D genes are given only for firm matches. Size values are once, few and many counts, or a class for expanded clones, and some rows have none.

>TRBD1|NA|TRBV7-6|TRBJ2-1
CASTLRPGQDPYNEQFF
TGTGCCAGCACGCTGCGGCCGGGACAGGACCCTTACAATGAGCAGTTCTTC
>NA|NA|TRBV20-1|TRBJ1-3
CSARGGGNTIYF
TGCAGTGCTAGAGGGGGGGGAAACACCATATATTTT
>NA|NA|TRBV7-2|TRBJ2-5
CASSLVRAGVQETQYF
TGTGCCAGCAGCTTAGTGCGAGCAGGAGTACAAGAGACCCAGTACTTC
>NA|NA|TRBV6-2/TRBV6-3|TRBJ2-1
CASSTLDSYNEQFF
TGTGCCAGCAGCACACTGGACTCCTACAATGAGCAGTTCTTC
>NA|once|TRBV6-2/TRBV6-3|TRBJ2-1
CASNLGRDEQFF
TGTGCCAGCAATCTGGGGCGGGATGAGCAGTTCTTC
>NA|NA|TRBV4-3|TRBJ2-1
CASSQDLVPWTYNEQFF
TGCGCCAGCAGCCAAGATCTAGTGCCATGGACCTACAATGAGCAGTTCTTC
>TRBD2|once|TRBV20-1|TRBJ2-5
CSARVPAGGETQYF
TGCAGTGCTAGAGTGCCAGCGGGGGGCGAGACCCAGTACTTC
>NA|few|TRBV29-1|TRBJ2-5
CSFLSGQTQYF
TGCAGCTTCTTGTCCGGGCAGACCCAGTACTTC
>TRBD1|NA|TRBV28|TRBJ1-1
CASRAPGQGRYPEAFF
TGTGCCAGCAGGGCCCCCGGACAGGGGAGATATCCTGAAGCTTTCTTT
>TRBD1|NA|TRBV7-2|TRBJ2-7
CASSLVGGQGPRYEQYF
TGTGCCAGCAGCTTAGTAGGGGGACAGGGCCCCCGCTACGAGCAGTACTTC
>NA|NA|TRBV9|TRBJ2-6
CASSVGKGRINSGANVLTF
TGTGCCAGCAGCGTAGGAAAGGGTCGGATCAACTCTGGGGCCAACGTCCTGACTTTC
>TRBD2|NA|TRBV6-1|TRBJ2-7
CASTRTSGSQSSYEQYF
TGTGCCAGCACCAGGACTAGCGGGTCTCAAAGCTCCTACGAGCAGTACTTC
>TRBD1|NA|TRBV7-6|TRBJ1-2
CASSLDGTAYGYTF
TGTGCCAGCAGCTTAGATGGGACAGCCTATGGCTACACCTTC
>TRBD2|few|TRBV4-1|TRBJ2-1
CASSQERGLGYNEQFF
TGCGCCAGCAGCCAAGAACGAGGACTAGGGTACAATGAGCAGTTCTTC
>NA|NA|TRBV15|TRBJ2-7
CATSRDLVSAQYF
TGTGCCACCAGCAGAGATCTGGTTAGCGCCCAGTACTTC
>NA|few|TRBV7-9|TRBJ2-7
CASSPEGVKQYF
TGTGCCAGCAGCCCCGAAGGGGTTAAGCAGTACTTC
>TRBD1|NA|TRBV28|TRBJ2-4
CASSSQGVKNIQYF
TGTGCCAGCAGTTCGCAGGGGGTTAAAAACATTCAGTACTTC
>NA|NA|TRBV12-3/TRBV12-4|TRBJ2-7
CASSGTGCYEQYF
TGTGCCAGCAGTGGAACTGGCTGCTACGAGCAGTACTTC
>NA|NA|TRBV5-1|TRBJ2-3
CASTLERAGPDTQYF
TGCGCCAGCACCCTGGAAAGGGCAGGGCCAGATACGCAGTATTTT
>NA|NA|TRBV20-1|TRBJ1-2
CSARDDREVGYGYTF
TGCAGTGCTAGAGATGACCGGGAGGTTGGCTATGGCTACACCTTC
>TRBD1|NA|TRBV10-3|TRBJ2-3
CAISDGQGADTQYF
TGTGCCATCAGTGACGGACAGGGGGCAGATACGCAGTATTTT
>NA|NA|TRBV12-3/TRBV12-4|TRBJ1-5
CASSLQHNQPQHF
TGTGCCAGCAGCCTACAGCACAATCAGCCCCAGCATTTT